The rows below give T cell receptor beta chains drawn from one sample of a study of shared clonotypes between healthy human individuals. Sequencing used immunoSEQ multiplex PCR; TCRdb keeps in-frame clones, though not all of them. The data contain 2 million to 3 million clones, 90% to 95% of them seen just once; the ten biggest clones take up 0.36%. The sequencing sample was made of naive CD4+ T cells from PBMCs. These receptors were collected from a young man in good health. Some clones in this sample may be carry-over from other donors' samples. Both conserved end residues are part of each CDR3. A D gene is named only where the DNA matches it firmly. Only part of the rows carry a size: once, few, many, or a class if the clone is expanded.

V	D	size	J	CDR3	DNA
TRBV7-2	TRBD2	-	TRBJ2-7	CASSLFQRGYEQYF	TGTGCCAGCAGCTTATTTCAGCGGGGGTACGAGCAGTACTTC
TRBV25-1	TRBD1	once	TRBJ1-3	CASSRPGQGTGNTIYF	TGTGCCAGCAGCCGACCGGGACAGGGGACGGGAAACACCATATATTTT
TRBV6-5	TRBD2	-	TRBJ2-7	CASSSPAGGSYEQYF	TGTGCCAGCAGTTCCCCAGCGGGAGGCTCCTACGAGCAGTACTTC
TRBV27	TRBD2	once	TRBJ2-7	CASSHRGLAGGPWYEQYF	TGTGCCAGCAGCCACCGGGGACTAGCGGGAGGGCCATGGTACGAGCAGTACTTC
TRBV6-5	-	-	TRBJ2-1	CASNPRGRPYNEQFF	TGTGCCAGCAACCCAAGGGGACGTCCCTACAATGAGCAGTTCTTC
TRBV28	-	-	TRBJ1-4	CASSLGSVSKLFF	TGTGCCAGCAGTTTAGGTTCGGTCAGTAAACTGTTTTTT
TRBV2	-	-	TRBJ1-5	CASSGGRQNQPQHF	TGTGCCAGCAGTGGGGGTCGGCAGAATCAGCCCCAGCATTTT
TRBV7-9	TRBD1	once	TRBJ1-4	CASLPTGGSGEKLFF	TGTGCCAGCCTTCCTACAGGGGGCAGTGGGGAAAAACTGTTTTTT
TRBV10-3	-	-	TRBJ1-5	CAISGGQTTSEEPQHF	TGTGCCATCAGTGGCGGCCAGACGACATCAGAGGAGCCCCAGCATTTT
TRBV6-5	TRBD2	-	TRBJ2-7	CASSYGLAVYEQYF	TGTGCCAGCAGTTACGGACTAGCGGTCTACGAGCAGTACTTC
TRBV12-2	-	few	TRBJ1-1	CASRTTGGNTEAFF	TGTGCAAGTCGCACTACAGGGGGGAACACTGAAGCTTTCTTT
TRBV29-1	-	few	TRBJ1-1	CSVNLGRGAFF	TGCAGCGTTAACCTAGGCAGGGGAGCTTTCTTT
TRBV5-1	-	-	TRBJ2-7	CASSSQGYEQYF	TGCGCCAGCAGCTCCCAGGGGTACGAGCAGTACTTC
TRBV28	-	-	TRBJ1-2	CASSFSGVDYGYTF	TGTGCCAGCAGTTTTTCGGGGGTTGACTATGGCTACACCTTC
TRBV9	-	once	TRBJ2-3	CASSVVSGVGDTQYF	TGTGCCAGCAGCGTAGTATCGGGAGTCGGAGATACGCAGTATTTT
TRBV5-1	-	-	TRBJ2-1	CASSLVGSEYNEQFF	TGCGCCAGCAGCTTGGTAGGTAGCGAGTACAATGAGCAGTTCTTC
TRBV6-1	-	-	TRBJ1-6	CASSARANSPLHF	TGTGCCAGCAGTGCGAGGGCCAATTCACCCCTCCACTTT
TRBV27	TRBD2	-	TRBJ2-7	CASSERTSGGVYPHEQYF	TGTGCCAGCAGCGAAAGGACTAGCGGGGGGGTTTACCCCCACGAGCAGTACTTC
TRBV29-1	-	-	TRBJ2-3	CSALGARTDTQYF	TGCAGCGCCCTGGGGGCCCGCACAGATACGCAGTATTTT
TRBV7-9	-	-	TRBJ2-3	CASSPPADTQYF	TGTGCCAGCAGCCCGCCCGCAGATACGCAGTATTTT
TRBV5-1	TRBD1	-	TRBJ1-5	CASSTGTGIDQPQHF	TGCGCCAGCAGCACCGGGACAGGGATTGATCAGCCCCAGCATTTT
TRBV29-1	-	-	TRBJ1-2	CSVEAGPHF	TGCAGCGTTGAAGCCGGGCCACACTTC
TRBV13	TRBD1	-	TRBJ2-6	CASSSGQGAGANVLTF	TGTGCCAGCAGCTCTGGACAGGGTGCCGGGGCCAACGTCCTGACTTTC
TRBV6-1	TRBD1	-	TRBJ1-2	CASSARTGDYGYTF	TGTGCCAGCAGTGCAAGGACAGGGGACTATGGCTACACCTTC
TRBV4-1	TRBD1	few	TRBJ1-2	CASSPTPTGGNSNYGYTF	TGCGCCAGCAGCCCCACCCCGACAGGGGGCAATTCTAACTATGGCTACACCTTC
TRBV7-2	TRBD2	-	TRBJ2-1	CASSLNLAGYNEQFF	TGTGCCAGCAGCTTAAACCTAGCGGGATACAATGAGCAGTTCTTC
TRBV28	-	-	TRBJ2-5	CASSPVRGSRQETQYF	TGTGCCAGCAGTCCGGTTCGTGGCAGTCGGCAGGAGACCCAGTACTTC
TRBV5-6	TRBD1	-	TRBJ1-1	CASSLGQGVPLMNTEAFF	TGTGCCAGCAGCTTGGGACAGGGGGTCCCACTCATGAACACTGAAGCTTTCTTT
TRBV6-5	-	-	TRBJ1-2	CASSYSRGSNYGYTF	TGTGCCAGCAGTTACAGTCGGGGATCTAACTATGGCTACACCTTC
TRBV7-9	-	-	TRBJ2-3	CASSLGGGPTDTQYF	TGTGCCAGCAGCTTAGGAGGGGGACCCACAGATACGCAGTATTTT
TRBV6-1	TRBD1	-	TRBJ1-1	CASSGYRGGTEAFF	TGTGCCAGCAGTGGATACAGGGGGGGCACTGAAGCTTTCTTT
TRBV11-3	TRBD1	-	TRBJ1-1	CASSARTGMNTEAFF	TGTGCCAGCAGCGCCCGGACAGGGATGAACACTGAAGCTTTCTTT
TRBV4-3	-	-	TRBJ1-1	CASSQGGPNTEAFF	TGCGCCAGCAGCCAAGGAGGGCCTAACACTGAAGCTTTCTTT
TRBV4-1	-	-	TRBJ1-5	CASSHEPGTRNQPQHF	TGCGCCAGCAGCCATGAACCCGGGACACGAAATCAGCCCCAGCATTTT
TRBV6-1	-	-	TRBJ1-1	CASSEAPGTEAFF	TGTGCCAGCAGTGAAGCGCCGGGGACTGAAGCTTTCTTT
TRBV7-8	TRBD1	-	TRBJ2-5	CASSLVRTGGRETQYF	TGTGCCAGCAGCTTAGTGCGGACAGGGGGCCGGGAGACCCAGTACTTC
TRBV5-4	-	-	TRBJ1-1	CASSSWVGGRETEAFF	TGTGCCAGCAGCTCGTGGGTGGGGGGTCGTGAGACTGAAGCTTTCTTT
TRBV28	TRBD1	-	TRBJ2-7	CASSTQTGGSYEQYF	TGTGCCAGCAGTACTCAGACAGGGGGGTCCTACGAGCAGTACTTC
TRBV28	TRBD1	-	TRBJ2-7	CATAETGFYEQYF	TGTGCCACAGCGGAGACAGGGTTCTACGAGCAGTACTTC
TRBV27	-	-	TRBJ1-3	CASSLRPSGNTIYF	TGTGCCAGCAGTTTAAGACCCTCTGGAAACACCATATATTTT